These 23 T cell receptor beta chains originate from one sample sequenced in a study of shared clonotypes between healthy human individuals. Clones were sequenced by immunoSEQ multiplex PCR, and TCRdb holds only the in-frame ones, with some missing. The top ten clones hold around 2% of a sample with 700,000 or so clones, approximately 75% of them seen once. Material for sequencing was memory CD4+ T cells sorted from blood. Subset given: CD45RA-negative fraction. These receptors were taken from a woman in her twenties or thirties in good health.

The count of this clone is one. V usage is TRBV19 and J usage is TRBJ2-4; maybe TRBD1 (7 bases). V was clipped by 5 bases and J by 1 base, with 18 bases between them. CDR3 length equals 17 residues. Germline loops: CDR1 LNHDA, CDR2 SQIVND (reference sequence). CDR3 residues: CASSQWSGGRAKNIQYF. The CDR3 DNA is TGTGCCAGTAGTCAGTGGTCAGGGGGGAGGGCCAAAAACATTCAGTACTTC.

The rearrangement links TRBV19 to TRBJ2-3; 9 nucleotides align to TRBD2. V shed 4 bases and J 5 bases; nucleotides not matched to a gene: 10. The CDR3 has 16 amino acids. The germline CDR1 and CDR2 sequences are LNHDA and SQIVND (reference sequence). CDR3 bases: TGTGCCAGTAGTACTTCCTTGGCGGGGGGGTTAGATACGCAGTATTTT. This encodes CASSTSLAGGLDTQYF.

To note about this clone: This clone may be a read error of a much larger clone one base away. V and J are TRBV6-5 and TRBJ1-5; 9 positions match TRBD1. The CDR3 covers 15 residues. Germline V lookup: CDR1 MNHEY, CDR2 SVGAGI. V gave up 4 bases and J gave up 0 bases; unmatched junction bases: 1. The DNA of the CDR3 is TGTGCCAGCAGTTGGACAGGGGATAGCAATCAGCCCCAGCATTTT. Its protein is CASSWTGDSNQPQHF.

The chain recombines TRBV10-2 with TRBJ2-2; the match to TRBD1 covers 7 bases. Unmatched junction bases numbered 7, after V lost 10 bases and J lost 2 bases. CDR1 and CDR2 from the germline V gene are WSHSY and SAAADI. This CDR3 has 14 amino acids. CDR3 nucleotide sequence: TGCGCCACCAGGGGGACAGTTAACACCGGGGAGCTGTTTTTT. This sequence encodes CATRGTVNTGELFF.

This clone was recorded once. V and J are TRBV6-1 and TRBJ1-6; the D is unclear. The CDR3 loop spans 14 amino acids. Germline-derived CDR1 and CDR2 are MNHNS and SASEGT. V was pared by 0 bases and J by 4 bases, with 4 bases between. The CDR3 loop is CASSEASYNSPLHF. For the CDR3, the DNA is TGTGCCAGCAGTGAAGCAAGTTATAATTCACCCCTCCACTTT.

This rearrangement joins TRBV13 to TRBJ2-2; D is ambiguous. Germline assignment: CDR1 PRHDT and CDR2 FYEKMQ (reference sequence). V dropped 1 base and J dropped 0 bases, with 6 bases sitting between them. This CDR3 comprises 15 residues. The CDR3 spells CASSLVLANTGELFF. CDR3 in DNA: TGTGCCAGCAGCTTAGTCCTGGCGAACACCGGGGAGCTGTTTTTT. Complete variable domain (other parts from reference TRBV13 and TRBJ2-2): AAGVIQSPRHLIKEKRETATLKCYPIPRHDTVYWYQQGPGQDPQFLISFYEKMQSDKGSIPDRFSAQQFSDYHSELNMSSLELGDSALYFCASSLVLANTGELFFGEGSRLTVL.

This chain links TRBV30 with TRBJ1-4; 8 bases map to TRBD1. In germline, CDR1 is GTSNPN, CDR2 SVGIG (reference sequence). V was clipped by 2 bases and J by 4 bases; unmatched bases: 6. There are 15 residues in the CDR3. Written as DNA, the CDR3 is TGTGCCTGGAGTTCTCCACAGGGGGTTAATGAAAAACTGTTTTTT. Translation gives CAWSSPQGVNEKLFF.

This sequence joins TRBV19 and TRBJ2-7, with D hard to call. CDR1 LNHDA and CDR2 SQIVND come from the germline V gene (reference sequence). This CDR3 comprises 14 residues. Trimming cost V 1 base and J 1 base, with 8 bases left between them. The CDR3 loop is CASSIGYPSYEQYF. The CDR3 region has the DNA TGTGCCAGTAGTATAGGGTACCCATCCTACGAGCAGTACTTC. The full variable domain, with the rest looked up from reference TRBV19 and TRBJ2-7, is DGGITQSPKYLFRKEGQNVTLSCEQNLNHDAMYWYRQDPGQGLRLIYYSQIVNDFQKGDIAEGYSVSREKKESFPLTVTSAQKNPTAFYLCASSIGYPSYEQYFGPGTRLTVT.

This clone was detected ten times or more. The J gene is TRBJ2-5, the V gene TRBV11-2; D assignment may be TRBD1 or TRBD2 (5 bases each). The CDR3 is made up of 15 amino acids. With 3 bases removed from V and 5 bases from J, the gap between germline ends came to 16 bases. CDR1 is SGHAT and CDR2 is FQNNGV in the germline V gene. The chain's CDR3 is CASSLGDGHTETQYF. CDR3 in DNA: TGTGCCAGCAGCTTGGGGGACGGCCATACGGAGACCCAGTACTTC.

The chain joins TRBV30 to TRBJ2-3, with TRBD2 matching over 8 bases. V shed 0 bases and J 2 bases; nucleotides not matched to a gene: 1. The CDR3 covers 14 residues. CDR1 and CDR2 from the germline V gene are GTSNPN and SVGIG (reference sequence). In DNA form, the CDR3 reads TGTGCCTGGAGTGTTAGCGGGATCACAGATACGCAGTATTTT. This encodes CAWSVSGITDTQYF.

This clone was recorded at least ten times. The same CDR3 also results from other DNA sequences found in this sample. The rearrangement uses TRBV4-2 and TRBJ2-1; D gene uncertain. V was cut by 1 base and J by 4 bases, with 8 bases left in between. CDR3 length equals 14 residues. CDR1 LGHNA and CDR2 YNFKEQ come from the germline V gene. Written as DNA, the CDR3 is TGTGCCAGCAGCCAAGTTTTGGGATACAATGAGCAGTTCTTC. Its protein product is CASSQVLGYNEQFF.

The chain joins TRBV18 to TRBJ1-5, with D tentatively TRBD1 (6 bases). CDR3 length: 15 amino acids. The V end was cut by 6 bases, the J end by 7 bases, with 19 bases between. CDR1 is KGHSH, CDR2 LQKENI, per germline. The CDR3 coding sequence is TGTGCCAGCTCCCTCTCGGCAGGGGAGGACCAGCCCCAGCATTTT. Translating gives CASSLSAGEDQPQHF.

V is TRBV7-8 and J is TRBJ2-5, with D possibly TRBD1 on 6 matching bases. This CDR3 is built from 15 residues. Looked up from germline, CDR1 is SGHVS and CDR2 is FQNEAQ. Trimming cost V 3 bases and J 2 bases, with 13 bases left between them. The CDR3 spells CASSFGKGVQETQYF. In nucleotides, the CDR3 is TGTGCCAGCAGCTTCGGAAAGGGGGTACAAGAGACCCAGTACTTC.

V usage is TRBV5-4 and J usage is TRBJ2-7; D ambiguous. V dropped 0 bases and J dropped 1 base, with 11 bases sitting between them. The CDR3 extends over 15 amino acids. CDR1 SGHNT and CDR2 YYREEE come from the germline V gene (reference sequence). In DNA, the CDR3 is TGTGCCAGCAGCTTGGGTGGGATTTTGTCCTACGAGCAGTACTTC. Its protein is CASSLGGILSYEQYF.

The chain employs TRBV28 and TRBJ1-2; D uncertain. The V and J ends lost 1 base and 7 bases respectively, with 10 bases between them. The CDR3 has 13 residues. Germline V lookup: CDR1 MDHEN, CDR2 SYDVKM. This chain's CDR3 is CASSLSAGGGYTF. The CDR3 DNA is TGTGCCAGCAGTTTATCGGCAGGAGGTGGCTACACCTTC.

The rearrangement uses TRBV27 and TRBJ1-5; D is uncertain. The CDR3 length is 13 residues. With 3 bases removed from V and 1 base from J, the gap between germline ends came to 4 bases. Germline V gives CDR1 MNHEY, CDR2 SMNVEV (reference sequence). CDR3 DNA: TGTGCCAGCAGTTTCGTGAGCAATCAGCCCCAGCATTTT. Its translation: CASSFVSNQPQHF.

This clone occurred a few times. This CDR3 is CASSLSNTLIETQYF. The CDR3 DNA sequence: TGTGCCAGCAGTTTATCGAATACGCTTATAGAGACCCAGTACTTC. The chain links TRBV27 to TRBJ2-5; D is unclear. The CDR3 runs 15 residues. The germline CDR1 and CDR2 sequences are MNHEY and SMNVEV (reference sequence). Trimming pared 0 bases from V and 4 bases from J, leaving 12 bases between.

This clone was counted a single time. Other DNA sequences in the same sample also yield this CDR3. The V call is TRBV5-1, the J call TRBJ2-1, with D hard to call. CDR1 and CDR2 from the germline V gene are SGHRS and YFSETQ. The CDR3 has 15 amino acids. Trimming took 3 bases from V and 1 from J, leaving 11 bases between them. The DNA of the CDR3 is TGCGCCAGCAGCTCATCGAGTGGATCCTACAATGAGCAGTTCTTC. Its protein product is CASSSSSGSYNEQFF. Based on the CDR3 plus reference TRBV5-1 and TRBJ2-1, the full variable domain is KAGVTQTPRYLIKTRGQQVTLSCSPISGHRSVSWYQQTPGQGLQFLFEYFSETQRNKGNFPGRFSGRQFSNSRSEMNVSTLELGDSALYLCASSSSSGSYNEQFFGPGTRLTVL.

The chain combines TRBV11-2 with TRBJ2-1; 9 nucleotides agree with TRBD1. CDR1 and CDR2 (germline): SGHAT, FQNNGV. The CDR3 has 14 residues. After removal of 4 bases from V and 5 bases from J, the junction contained 3 bases not matched to a gene. The CDR3 loop is CASSSRTGDNEQFF. In DNA, the CDR3 is TGTGCCAGCAGCTCGAGGACAGGGGACAATGAGCAGTTCTTC.

The chain is built from TRBV5-1 and TRBJ2-1, with D possibly being TRBD2 (6 bases). V gave up 5 bases and J gave up 0 bases, with 12 bases separating them. The CDR3 spans 15 residues. From germline, CDR1 is SGHRS and CDR2 YFSETQ. The CDR3 DNA is TGCGCCAGCAGTTTAGCGGACCGCTCCTACAATGAGCAGTTCTTC. Amino acid sequence: CASSLADRSYNEQFF.

The chain couples TRBV6-6 to TRBJ1-1; D is undetermined. The V gene lost 0 bases and the J gene lost 4 bases, with 3 bases spanning the gap. The CDR3 has 12 amino acids. Germline values: CDR1 MNHNY, CDR2 SVGAGI (reference sequence). DNA of the CDR3: TGTGCCAGCAGTTACTCGAGCACTGAAGCTTTCTTT. Translation gives CASSYSSTEAFF.

This clone was observed a few times. The CDR3 nucleotides read TGTGCCAGCAGTGCCACAGGGGGCCATCAGCCCCAGCATTTT. Protein product: CASSATGGHQPQHF. V and J are TRBV11-2 and TRBJ1-5, with 9 bases that match TRBD1. V dropped 6 bases and J dropped 5; count of bases not matched to a gene: 5. Germline CDR1 reads SGHAT; CDR2 reads FQNNGV. The CDR3 has 14 residues.

V gene TRBV4-1 combines with J gene TRBJ2-5; no definite D call. Germline V gene lookup returns CDR1 MGHRA and CDR2 YSYEKL. CDR3 size: 16 residues. Trimming stripped 1 base from V and 6 bases from J, with 18 bases between. CDR3 coding DNA: TGCGCCAGCAGCCAAGGGGCGGCGTTCCGCGTAAAGACCCAGTACTTC. Its translation is CASSQGAAFRVKTQYF.